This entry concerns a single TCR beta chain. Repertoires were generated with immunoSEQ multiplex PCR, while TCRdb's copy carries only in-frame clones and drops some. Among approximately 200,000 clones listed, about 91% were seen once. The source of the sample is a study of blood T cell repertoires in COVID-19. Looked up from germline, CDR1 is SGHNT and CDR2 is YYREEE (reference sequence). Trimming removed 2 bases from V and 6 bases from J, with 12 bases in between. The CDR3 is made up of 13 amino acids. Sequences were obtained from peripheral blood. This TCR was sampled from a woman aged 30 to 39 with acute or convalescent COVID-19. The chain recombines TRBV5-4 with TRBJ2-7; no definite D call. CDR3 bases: TGTGCCAGCAGCTTCGGCCGAGGCGGCGAGCAGTACTTC. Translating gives CASSFGRGGEQYF.